This TCR beta chain derives from a study of OX40 agonist ivuxolimab in advanced cancers. Data came from immunoSEQ multiplex PCR; TCRdb stores just in-frame clones and leaves some out. The sample has 7,900 or so clones, more than 75% seen once. The V and J ends lost 4 bases and 2 bases respectively, with 15 bases between them. CDR3 length: 15 amino acids. Germline-derived CDR1 and CDR2 are SGHRS and YFSETQ. Sequencing used CD4+ or CD8+ T cells sorted from blood, obtained in a trial of the OX40 agonist ivuxolimab. The sequence was collected from an adult with an advanced solid tumor such as melanoma, head and neck, liver or kidney cancer. The chain employs TRBV5-1 and TRBJ1-1, with D perhaps TRBD1 (6 bases). The CDR3 bases are TGCGCCAGCAGCGGATGGGGACAACTAAACACTGAAGCTTTCTTT. Encoded protein: CASSGWGQLNTEAFF.